This T cell receptor beta chain is from a study of blood T cell repertoires in COVID-19. Study-wide background: PBMCs, B-cell-depleted T cells, or T cells were the source of the cDNA or gDNA that made up the material.

Profiled with immunoSEQ multiplex PCR; TCRdb holds only in-frame clones, not every one. Of fewer than 120,000 clones listed, roughly 80% are singletons. V was cut by 2 bases and J by 3 bases, with 10 bases left in between. Germline V gene lookup returns CDR1 MNHEY and CDR2 SVGAGI. The CDR3 is made up of 14 amino acids. This clone was found a few times. The sample was peripheral blood. This chain links TRBV6-5 with TRBJ1-2, with D hard to call. The TCR comes from a woman aged 60 to 75 with acute or convalescent COVID-19. CDR3 sequence (DNA): TGTGCCAGCAGTTACCTACGGGAACACTATGGCTACACCTTC. Translation gives CASSYLREHYGYTF.